Listed below are T cell receptor beta chains from one sample, sequenced in a study of cytomegalovirus exposure and HLA in healthy donors. Only in-frame clones appear in the TCRdb table, and some are missing; sequencing was by immunoSEQ multiplex PCR. The data contain about 140,000 clones, 55% to 80% of them singletons. Input material: PBMCs. These receptors were obtained from a woman between 40 and 55 years old in good health and CMV-seronegative. Both conserved end residues are part of each CDR3. Each record gives: D gene, clone size, J gene, V gene, CDR3 length, CDR3 DNA, CDR3 protein. The D gene is left open where the match is weak. A row's size may be missing; if present it is once, few, many or a size class.

d_call: .; clone_size: .; j_call: TRBJ1-4; v_call: TRBV2; cdr3_length: 13; cdr3_nt: TGTGCCAGCAGAACAGCCCACTATGAAAAACTGTTTTTT; cdr3_aa: CASRTAHYEKLFF
d_call: .; clone_size: .; j_call: TRBJ1-1; v_call: TRBV28; cdr3_length: 12; cdr3_nt: TGTGCCAGCAGTTTATACACATCTGAAGCTTTCTTT; cdr3_aa: CASSLYTSEAFF
d_call: TRBD1; clone_size: once; j_call: TRBJ2-2; v_call: TRBV7-8; cdr3_length: 17; cdr3_nt: TGTGCCAGCAGCTTAGTCGGGACAGGGGGCTATCCCGGGGAGCTGTTTTTT; cdr3_aa: CASSLVGTGGYPGELFF
d_call: TRBD1; clone_size: once; j_call: TRBJ2-3; v_call: TRBV4-1; cdr3_length: 17; cdr3_nt: TGCGCCAGCAGTCAATACGAGGGACAGGGGGGCACAGATACGCAGTATTTT; cdr3_aa: CASSQYEGQGGTDTQYF
d_call: .; clone_size: .; j_call: TRBJ1-4; v_call: TRBV5-6; cdr3_length: 14; cdr3_nt: TGTGCCAGCAGCCTCGGGGGAGGGGATGAAAAACTGTTTTTT; cdr3_aa: CASSLGGGDEKLFF
d_call: TRBD2; clone_size: .; j_call: TRBJ2-4; v_call: TRBV27; cdr3_length: 16; cdr3_nt: TGTGCCAGCAGCCCCGGGGGGGACCAGGGCAAAAACATTCAGTACTTC; cdr3_aa: CASSPGGDQGKNIQYF
d_call: .; clone_size: .; j_call: TRBJ2-6; v_call: TRBV29-1; cdr3_length: 15; cdr3_nt: TGCAGCGGCACAACAGGGAGCTCTGGGGCCAACGTCCTGACTTTC; cdr3_aa: CSGTTGSSGANVLTF
d_call: TRBD1; clone_size: .; j_call: TRBJ1-4; v_call: TRBV15; cdr3_length: 15; cdr3_nt: TGTGCCACCAGCAGTCCGGGACAGTTAAATGAAAAACTGTTTTTT; cdr3_aa: CATSSPGQLNEKLFF
d_call: TRBD1; clone_size: few; j_call: TRBJ1-2; v_call: TRBV2; cdr3_length: 16; cdr3_nt: TGTGCCAGCAGTCCCCCTCAGACAGGGTATACGTCTGGCTACACCTTC; cdr3_aa: CASSPPQTGYTSGYTF
d_call: .; clone_size: few; j_call: TRBJ1-4; v_call: TRBV28; cdr3_length: 16; cdr3_nt: TGTGCCAGCAGTTTTTGGGCACTCGCAACTAATGAAAAACTGTTTTTT; cdr3_aa: CASSFWALATNEKLFF
d_call: TRBD2; clone_size: .; j_call: TRBJ2-3; v_call: TRBV5-1; cdr3_length: 16; cdr3_nt: TGCGCCAGCAGCTTCGCGGGGGGGCTTAAGACAGATACGCAGTATTTT; cdr3_aa: CASSFAGGLKTDTQYF
d_call: TRBD2; clone_size: .; j_call: TRBJ2-1; v_call: TRBV4-1; cdr3_length: 14; cdr3_nt: TGCGCCAGCAGCGTTAGCGGGGGGGCTTATGAGCAGTTCTTC; cdr3_aa: CASSVSGGAYEQFF
d_call: .; clone_size: .; j_call: TRBJ1-1; v_call: TRBV27; cdr3_length: 14; cdr3_nt: TGTGCCAGCAGTTTAGGGTCCGGAGGCACTGAAGCTTTCTTT; cdr3_aa: CASSLGSGGTEAFF
d_call: TRBD1; clone_size: .; j_call: TRBJ2-1; v_call: TRBV5-6; cdr3_length: 16; cdr3_nt: TGTGCCAGCGGCCTGGGTGGGGGACAGGGGCACAATGAGCAGTTCTTC; cdr3_aa: CASGLGGGQGHNEQFF
d_call: .; clone_size: .; j_call: TRBJ1-1; v_call: TRBV4-1; cdr3_length: 15; cdr3_nt: TGCGCCAGCAGCCGGACCGGGACTAAGAACACTGAAGCTTTCTTT; cdr3_aa: CASSRTGTKNTEAFF
d_call: .; clone_size: few; j_call: TRBJ1-5; v_call: TRBV27; cdr3_length: 14; cdr3_nt: TGTGCCAGCAGTTTCAGCCGGGGTGGTCAGCCCCAGCATTTT; cdr3_aa: CASSFSRGGQPQHF
d_call: .; clone_size: .; j_call: TRBJ1-2; v_call: TRBV9; cdr3_length: 14; cdr3_nt: TGTGCCAGCAGCGTAGGGCAGGGGACCTATGGCTACACCTTC; cdr3_aa: CASSVGQGTYGYTF